A few counts support the clone carrying this T cell receptor (beta chain). Authors of the study amplified TCR beta CDR3 regions from RNA transcripts. During a first-round RT-PCR of the TCR CDR3, the HTBI primer set was used. One entry per CDR3 protein, called by TCRdb with MiXCR from the multiplex PCR reads. The repertoire consists of approximately 700,000 distinct CDR3 sequences, with around 17% occurring once and the leading ten covering around 7.7%. CDR1 is SQVTM, CDR2 ANQGSEA, per germline. Trimming removed 2 bases from V and 0 bases from J, with 8 bases in between. This CDR3 spans 14 amino acids. This sample stems from a study of T cells in Graves' hyperthyroidism and ophthalmopathy. Fresh peripheral blood, roughly 10 ml of it, supplied the PBMCs.

The origin of this receptor is a man younger than 35 with Graves' hyperthyroidism. This sequence joins TRBV29-1 and TRBJ2-4, with D possibly matching TRBD1 (5 bases). Sample: blood. The CDR3: CSVEKGPAKNIQYF. The CDR3 nucleotides read TGCAGCGTTGAAAAGGGGCCAGCCAAAAACATTCAGTACTTC.